These T cell receptor beta chains were read from a single sample in a study of cytomegalovirus exposure and HLA in healthy donors. Method: immunoSEQ multiplex PCR; TCRdb's copy keeps in-frame clones and lacks some. The sample lists around 150,000 clones, about four fifths occurring once. Sequenced: PBMCs. The source of these receptors is a man aged 45-60 years in good health and CMV-seropositive. Each CDR3 is given with its conserved first and last residue. The D gene is left open where the match is weak. Some rows mark clone size as missing; the rest say once, few, many or name a class of expanded clone.

d_call: NA
v_call: TRBV2
clone_size: NA
j_call: TRBJ2-7
cdr3_aa: CASRTVSSYEQYF
cdr3_nt: TGTGCCAGCAGGACAGTTAGCTCCTACGAGCAGTACTTC

d_call: TRBD2
v_call: TRBV4-1
clone_size: NA
j_call: TRBJ2-1
cdr3_aa: CATGLGLAGMSYNEQFF
cdr3_nt: TGCGCCACCGGCCTCGGGCTAGCGGGAATGTCCTACAATGAGCAGTTCTTC

d_call: TRBD2
v_call: TRBV19
clone_size: NA
j_call: TRBJ2-3
cdr3_aa: CASSIGGRRSDTQYF
cdr3_nt: TGTGCCAGTAGTATCGGGGGGAGACGGTCAGATACGCAGTATTTT

d_call: TRBD2
v_call: TRBV7-2
clone_size: few
j_call: TRBJ2-7
cdr3_aa: CASSPQRKTGTSGPEQYF
cdr3_nt: TGTGCCAGCAGCCCACAACGAAAAACCGGGACTAGCGGGCCAGAGCAGTACTTC

d_call: NA
v_call: TRBV28
clone_size: NA
j_call: TRBJ1-6
cdr3_aa: CASSIRSLNSPLHF
cdr3_nt: TGTGCCAGCAGTATCAGAAGTCTTAATTCACCCCTCCACTTT

d_call: NA
v_call: TRBV19
clone_size: NA
j_call: TRBJ1-1
cdr3_aa: CASIKSSGNTEAFF
cdr3_nt: TGTGCCAGTATCAAGTCGAGCGGGAACACTGAAGCTTTCTTT

d_call: TRBD2
v_call: TRBV7-9
clone_size: NA
j_call: TRBJ2-1
cdr3_aa: CASSLLAGTYNEQFF
cdr3_nt: TGTGCCAGCAGCTTATTAGCGGGGACCTACAATGAGCAGTTCTTC

d_call: TRBD1
v_call: TRBV28
clone_size: NA
j_call: TRBJ1-4
cdr3_aa: CASSARQGIGEKLFF
cdr3_nt: TGTGCCAGCAGTGCCAGACAGGGTATAGGGGAAAAACTGTTTTTT

d_call: TRBD2
v_call: TRBV6-5
clone_size: NA
j_call: TRBJ2-7
cdr3_aa: CASSYSGLAGDEQYF
cdr3_nt: TGTGCCAGCAGTTACTCGGGACTAGCGGGAGACGAGCAGTACTTC

d_call: TRBD2
v_call: TRBV5-1
clone_size: NA
j_call: TRBJ2-3
cdr3_aa: CASSIVAGGPGDTQYF
cdr3_nt: TGCGCCAGCAGCATAGTAGCGGGAGGGCCGGGGGATACGCAGTATTTT

d_call: TRBD1
v_call: TRBV28
clone_size: NA
j_call: TRBJ1-1
cdr3_aa: CASSNPLLGQGAEAFF
cdr3_nt: TGTGCCAGCAGTAATCCCCTCCTTGGACAGGGGGCGGAGGCTTTCTTT

d_call: NA
v_call: TRBV2
clone_size: NA
j_call: TRBJ2-7
cdr3_aa: CASIQTGNSYEQYF
cdr3_nt: TGTGCCAGCATCCAAACAGGGAACTCCTACGAGCAGTACTTC

d_call: TRBD1
v_call: TRBV30
clone_size: NA
j_call: TRBJ2-3
cdr3_aa: CAWSRRQGTDTQYF
cdr3_nt: TGTGCCTGGAGTCGGAGACAGGGGACAGATACGCAGTATTTT

d_call: TRBD1
v_call: TRBV2
clone_size: NA
j_call: TRBJ2-4
cdr3_aa: CASSVGQGRLAKNIQYF
cdr3_nt: TGTGCCAGCAGTGTGGGACAGGGGCGTTTGGCCAAAAACATTCAGTACTTC

d_call: NA
v_call: TRBV28
clone_size: once
j_call: TRBJ2-5
cdr3_aa: CASSSLTGLKTQYF
cdr3_nt: TGTGCCAGCAGTTCCCTCACAGGGTTGAAGACCCAGTACTTC

d_call: NA
v_call: TRBV23-1
clone_size: NA
j_call: TRBJ2-3
cdr3_aa: CASSQILVWRQGGDTDTQYF
cdr3_nt: TGCGCCAGCAGTCAAATTTTAGTTTGGCGTCAGGGTGGAGACACAGATACGCAGTATTTT

d_call: TRBD1
v_call: TRBV25-1
clone_size: NA
j_call: TRBJ2-5
cdr3_aa: CASSEYLTGGGEETQYF
cdr3_nt: TGTGCCAGCAGTGAATATCTGACAGGGGGGGGAGAAGAGACCCAGTACTTC

d_call: TRBD1
v_call: TRBV7-9
clone_size: NA
j_call: TRBJ1-1
cdr3_aa: CSSSPGGSYEAFF
cdr3_nt: TGTTCCAGCAGCCCAGGGGGGTCCTATGAAGCTTTCTTT

d_call: TRBD1
v_call: TRBV10-1
clone_size: NA
j_call: TRBJ1-3
cdr3_aa: CATTTGSSGNTIYF
cdr3_nt: TGCGCCACCACGACAGGGAGCTCTGGAAACACCATATATTTT

d_call: TRBD2
v_call: TRBV28
clone_size: NA
j_call: TRBJ2-3
cdr3_aa: CASRRLAERTDTQYF
cdr3_nt: TGTGCCAGCAGACGACTAGCGGAGAGAACAGATACGCAGTATTTT

d_call: NA
v_call: TRBV12-5
clone_size: NA
j_call: TRBJ2-1
cdr3_aa: CASGGGDPNEQFF
cdr3_nt: TGTGCTAGTGGAGGGGGGGATCCGAATGAGCAGTTCTTC

d_call: TRBD1
v_call: TRBV4-1
clone_size: NA
j_call: TRBJ2-7
cdr3_aa: CASSRTRQGAAYEQYF
cdr3_nt: TGCGCCAGCAGCCGAACCCGACAGGGCGCCGCCTACGAGCAGTACTTC

d_call: NA
v_call: TRBV29-1
clone_size: NA
j_call: TRBJ1-5
cdr3_aa: CSVGGWQPQHF
cdr3_nt: TGCAGCGTTGGGGGCTGGCAGCCCCAGCATTTT

d_call: TRBD2
v_call: TRBV12-5
clone_size: NA
j_call: TRBJ2-1
cdr3_aa: CASGLVQGSGNNNEQFF
cdr3_nt: TGTGCTAGTGGTTTGGTACAGGGTAGCGGGAACAACAATGAGCAGTTCTTC

d_call: TRBD1
v_call: TRBV4-2
clone_size: NA
j_call: TRBJ1-2
cdr3_aa: CASSQGLGTDYGYTF
cdr3_nt: TGTGCCAGCAGCCAGGGCTTGGGGACAGACTATGGCTACACCTTC

d_call: NA
v_call: TRBV4-2
clone_size: NA
j_call: TRBJ1-4
cdr3_aa: CASSQPAGGTNEKLFF
cdr3_nt: TGTGCCAGCAGCCAACCGGCGGGTGGAACTAATGAAAAACTGTTTTTT

d_call: TRBD2
v_call: TRBV6-5
clone_size: NA
j_call: TRBJ2-1
cdr3_aa: CASNKKGGRGNGQFF
cdr3_nt: TGTGCCAGCAACAAAAAAGGCGGGAGGGGCAATGGGCAGTTCTTC

d_call: TRBD2
v_call: TRBV4-1
clone_size: NA
j_call: TRBJ2-4
cdr3_aa: CASSRRLAGDLKAKNIQYF
cdr3_nt: TGCGCCAGCAGCCGCAGACTAGCGGGAGACCTCAAAGCCAAAAACATTCAGTACTTC

d_call: TRBD1
v_call: TRBV27
clone_size: NA
j_call: TRBJ2-5
cdr3_aa: CASSLDRGETQYF
cdr3_nt: TGTGCCAGCAGTTTAGACAGGGGCGAGACCCAGTACTTC

d_call: TRBD1
v_call: TRBV5-1
clone_size: NA
j_call: TRBJ2-7
cdr3_aa: CASSEGQGSYEQYF
cdr3_nt: TGCGCCAGCAGCGAGGGACAGGGTTCCTACGAGCAGTACTTC

d_call: TRBD1
v_call: TRBV19
clone_size: NA
j_call: TRBJ2-7
cdr3_aa: CASSTGVVYEQYF
cdr3_nt: TGTGCCAGTTCGACAGGGGTCGTGTACGAGCAGTACTTC

d_call: NA
v_call: TRBV5-1
clone_size: NA
j_call: TRBJ1-1
cdr3_aa: CASSWGDSTVNTEAFF
cdr3_nt: TGCGCCAGCAGTTGGGGTGACAGCACTGTAAACACTGAAGCTTTCTTT

d_call: NA
v_call: TRBV28
clone_size: few
j_call: TRBJ1-2
cdr3_aa: CASNNVAQGIYYGYTF
cdr3_nt: TGTGCCAGCAACAACGTGGCACAGGGAATTTACTATGGCTACACCTTC

d_call: NA
v_call: TRBV5-1
clone_size: NA
j_call: TRBJ1-2
cdr3_aa: CASSGKGHGGYTF
cdr3_nt: TGCGCCAGCAGTGGAAAGGGGCATGGTGGCTACACCTTC

d_call: TRBD2
v_call: TRBV5-6
clone_size: NA
j_call: TRBJ2-7
cdr3_aa: CASSLESSGKWYEQYF
cdr3_nt: TGTGCCAGCAGCTTGGAGTCTAGCGGGAAATGGTACGAGCAGTACTTC

d_call: TRBD2
v_call: TRBV29-1
clone_size: NA
j_call: TRBJ2-7
cdr3_aa: CSVEGTTTSGSSYEQYF
cdr3_nt: TGCAGCGTGGAAGGGACAACGACTAGCGGGAGCTCCTACGAGCAGTACTTC

d_call: TRBD1
v_call: TRBV6-1
clone_size: NA
j_call: TRBJ2-3
cdr3_aa: CASSGDRGLSTDTQYF
cdr3_nt: TGTGCCAGCAGTGGGGACAGGGGGCTAAGCACAGATACGCAGTATTTT

d_call: TRBD2
v_call: TRBV9
clone_size: NA
j_call: TRBJ2-2
cdr3_aa: CASSPHGGLVLGELFF
cdr3_nt: TGTGCCAGCAGCCCCCACGGAGGACTAGTATTGGGGGAGCTGTTTTTT

d_call: NA
v_call: TRBV30
clone_size: NA
j_call: TRBJ2-7
cdr3_aa: CAWSVGGSSYEQYF
cdr3_nt: TGTGCCTGGAGTGTAGGAGGGAGCTCCTACGAGCAGTACTTC

d_call: TRBD1
v_call: TRBV6-6
clone_size: few
j_call: TRBJ1-6
cdr3_aa: CASSYSGGPIYSPLHF
cdr3_nt: TGTGCCAGCAGTTACTCAGGGGGCCCCATCTATTCACCCCTCCACTTT

d_call: TRBD2
v_call: TRBV5-1
clone_size: once
j_call: TRBJ2-7
cdr3_aa: CASSLVTSGYNEQYF
cdr3_nt: TGCGCCAGCAGCTTGGTAACTAGCGGGTATAACGAGCAGTACTTC

d_call: NA
v_call: TRBV7-2
clone_size: NA
j_call: TRBJ1-3
cdr3_aa: CASSPGPRGNTIYF
cdr3_nt: TGTGCCAGCAGCCCGGGTCCTAGGGGAAACACCATATATTTT